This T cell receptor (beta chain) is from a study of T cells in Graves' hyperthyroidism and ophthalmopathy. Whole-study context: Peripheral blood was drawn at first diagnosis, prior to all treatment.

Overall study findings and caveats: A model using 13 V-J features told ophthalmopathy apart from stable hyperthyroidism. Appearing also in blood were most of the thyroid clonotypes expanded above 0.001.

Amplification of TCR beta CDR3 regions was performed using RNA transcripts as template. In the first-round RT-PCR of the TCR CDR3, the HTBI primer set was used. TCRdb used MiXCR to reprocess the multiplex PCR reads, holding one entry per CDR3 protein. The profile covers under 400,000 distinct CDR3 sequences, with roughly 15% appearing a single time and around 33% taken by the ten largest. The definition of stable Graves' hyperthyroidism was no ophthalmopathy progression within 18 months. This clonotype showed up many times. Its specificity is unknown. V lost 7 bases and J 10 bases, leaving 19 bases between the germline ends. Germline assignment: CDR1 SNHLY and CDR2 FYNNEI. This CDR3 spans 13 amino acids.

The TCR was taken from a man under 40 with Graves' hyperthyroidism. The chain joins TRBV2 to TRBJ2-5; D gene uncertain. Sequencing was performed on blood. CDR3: CASTVELGGDQYF. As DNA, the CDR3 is TGTGCCAGCACTGTGGAACTCGGTGGTGACCAGTACTTC.